Below are 13 T cell receptor beta chains sequenced from a single sample in a study of regulatory T cells in long-lasting Graves disease. Sequencing libraries for TCR beta were prepared with iRepertoire HTBI primers and Arm-PCR of CDR3 regions. TCRdb re-called the multiplex PCR reads through MiXCR, storing one row per CDR3 protein. The data contain 440,000 or so distinct CDR3 sequences, approximately 15% of them singletons. Described time point: newly diagnosed GD, antithyroid drugs for less than 3 months. PBMCs were the source of the RNA used for TCR sequencing. The same sample was also used in a study of T cells in Graves' hyperthyroidism and ophthalmopathy.

Specimen: peripheral blood mononuclear cells (PBMCs), collected at new diagnosis, from a patient treated with antithyroid drugs. The receptors were gathered from a woman aged 30 to 39 with Graves disease.

This clonotype was counted many times. The rearrangement uses TRBV9 and TRBJ2-5; 11 bases are shared with TRBD2. This CDR3 has 18 residues. V lost 0 bases and J lost 5; bases outside the gene matches: 12. The germline gives CDR1 SGDLS, CDR2 YYNGEE. Here the CDR3 DNA reads TGTGCCAGCAGCGTAGGTCTAGCGGGAGGCGGACTGATGGAGACCCAGTACTTC. Its translation: CASSVGLAGGGLMETQYF.

This clonotype was picked up a small number of times. The gene calls are TRBV10-3 and TRBJ1-4, with TRBD1 as a possible D gene (5 bases). The V gene's germline CDR1 is ENHRY and CDR2 SYGVKD. V lost 6 bases to trimming and J lost 0 bases, with 11 bases between them. The CDR3 is 15 amino acids. In nucleotides, the CDR3 is TGTGCCATCAGGGCCGGGGGTGCAACTAATGAAAAACTGTTTTTT. Translation: CAIRAGGATNEKLFF.

This clonotype was counted at least ten times. V is TRBV27 and J is TRBJ2-1; D call uncertain. The CDR3 consists of 14 residues. Trimming removed 3 bases at V and 3 bases at J, with 9 bases between. CDR1 and CDR2 from the germline V gene are MNHEY and SMNVEV (reference sequence). This chain's CDR3 is CASSFTGLYNEQFF. In DNA form, the CDR3 reads TGTGCCAGCAGTTTCACCGGCCTCTACAATGAGCAGTTCTTC.

This clonotype was counted many times. The chain joins TRBV6-5 to TRBJ2-3; D gene unclear. The V and J ends lost 2 bases and 2 bases respectively, with 14 bases between them. Germline-derived CDR1 and CDR2 are MNHEY and SVGAGI. CDR3 length: 16 amino acids. CDR3 in DNA: TGTGCCAGCAGTTACGGATCGGTGGGAAACACAGATACGCAGTATTTT. As protein: CASSYGSVGNTDTQYF.

The V gene is TRBV5-1, the J gene TRBJ2-2; unclear D gene. This CDR3 is 15 amino acids long. Trimming shortened V by 4 bases and J by 5 bases, and 15 bases separated the two germline ends. Per the germline V gene, CDR1 is SGHRS and CDR2 is YFSETQ. The CDR3 DNA is TGCGCCAGCAGCGAGACCCGGGCCCGAACCGGGGAGCTGTTTTTT. The encoded protein is CASSETRARTGELFF. The full variable domain, completed using reference TRBV5-1 and TRBJ2-2, is KAGVTQTPRYLIKTRGQQVTLSCSPISGHRSVSWYQQTPGQGLQFLFEYFSETQRNKGNFPGRFSGRQFSNSRSEMNVSTLELGDSALYLCASSETRARTGELFFGEGSRLTVL.

The chain couples TRBV3-1 to TRBJ1-3, with TRBD1 identical over 8 bases. CDR3 length equals 17 residues. CDR1 and CDR2 from the germline V gene are LGHDT and YNNKEL (reference sequence). V gave up 0 bases and J gave up 11 bases; unmatched junction bases: 15. In nucleotides, the CDR3 is TGTGCCAGCAGCCAAGAATCGCAGGGGGCCCCCGGGAGGGCCATATATTTT. It encodes CASSQESQGAPGRAIYF.

This clonotype was detected ten times or more. The genes are TRBV12-3 or TRBV12-4 and TRBJ2-2; TRBD2 matches at 8 bases. The CDR3 has 15 residues. Trimming at V came to 5 bases and at J to 7 bases, leaving 9 bases not matched to a gene. The CDR3 DNA is TGTGCCAGCAGTCCTAGCGGGCGCTCTAGCGGGGAGCTGTTTTTT. As protein: CASSPSGRSSGELFF.

This clonotype was picked up a small number of times. V usage is TRBV30 and J usage is TRBJ1-1; TRBD1 matches 7 bases. The V segment lost 8 bases and the J segment 8 bases; nucleotides outside the gene matches: 11. Germline values: CDR1 GTSNPN, CDR2 SVGIG (reference sequence). The CDR3 is 12 amino acids. CDR3 DNA: TGTGCCCGGACCCTGGGGACAGCCGAAGCTTTCTTT. It specifies CARTLGTAEAFF.

Only a few counts were recorded for this clonotype. J is TRBJ2-2 and V is TRBV27; no definite D call. Germline V CDR1 and CDR2: MNHEY, SMNVEV (reference sequence). This CDR3 is 12 amino acids long. The ends were cut back, 6 bases at V and 6 bases at J, with 8 bases in the middle. This chain's CDR3 is CASSLPAGELFF. The CDR3, as DNA: TGTGCCAGCAGCTTACCGGCCGGGGAGCTGTTTTTT.

The chain carries TRBV2 and TRBJ2-7, with 10 bases matching TRBD2. Trimming removed 3 bases from V and 7 bases from J; junction bases left unmatched: 6. The CDR3 spans 14 residues. In germline, CDR1 is SNHLY, CDR2 FYNNEI. The CDR3 nucleotides read TGTGCCAGCAGTGATACTAGCGGGGACAATGAGCAGTACTTC. Translation gives CASSDTSGDNEQYF.

This clonotype occurred a few times. V gene TRBV28 combines with J gene TRBJ1-4, with 7 bases fitting TRBD1. The ends lost 6 bases at V and 3 bases at J; junction bases unmatched: 10. Germline-derived CDR1 and CDR2 are MDHEN and SYDVKM. The CDR3 is 16 amino acids. CDR3 nucleotide sequence: TGTGCCAGCAGCCAACTTCCGGGACAGCCTAATGAAAAACTGTTTTTT. This sequence encodes CASSQLPGQPNEKLFF.

This clonotype appeared many times. The chain uses TRBV15 and TRBJ1-2, with 7 bases that match TRBD1. This CDR3 comprises 17 residues. J lost 7 bases, V lost 5 bases, and 19 bases had no gene match. Germline CDR1 and CDR2: LNHNV and YYDKDF (reference sequence). CDR3 protein: CATSDRTGHGSGRGYTF. In DNA form, the CDR3 reads TGTGCCACCAGCGACCGGACAGGTCACGGATCTGGTCGTGGCTACACCTTC.

Turning to this clonotype: One end of the junction does not line up with germline, which may come from a read error. The chain couples TRBV12-3 or TRBV12-4 to TRBJ1-2; TRBD1 is a possible D gene (5 bases). The length of the CDR3 is 12 residues. The CDR3 DNA reads TGTGCCAGCAGCTTGGGGGGTTATGGCCACACCTTC. It encodes CASSLGGYGHTF.